These 11 T cell receptor beta chains originate from one sample sequenced in a study of OX40 agonist ivuxolimab in advanced cancers. This table comes from immunoSEQ multiplex PCR, and its TCRdb copy is limited to in-frame clones, with some not included. This table has 55,000 to 70,000 clones, 65% to 90% appearing once. The source was CD4+ or CD8+ T cells sorted from blood, collected in a trial of the OX40 agonist ivuxolimab. These TCRs come from an adult with an advanced solid tumor such as melanoma, head and neck, liver or kidney cancer.

V usage is TRBV10-1 and J usage is TRBJ2-3; D gene uncertain. Germline V CDR1 and CDR2: WNHNN, SYGVQD (reference sequence). V was pared by 2 bases and J by 1 base, with 4 bases between. The CDR3 runs 13 residues. The CDR3 DNA is TGCGCCAGCAGTGAGCGGGGCACAGATACGCAGTATTTT. Amino acid sequence: CASSERGTDTQYF.

J is TRBJ1-4 and V is TRBV7-9, with no clear D. The CDR3 runs to 14 residues. The V end lost 3 bases, the J end lost 2 bases, and 7 bases lay between the germline ends. Germline V lookup: CDR1 SEHNR, CDR2 FQNEAQ (reference sequence). The CDR3 here is CASSLGATNEKLFF. The CDR3 DNA follows: TGTGCCAGCAGCTTGGGAGCGACTAATGAAAAACTGTTTTTT.

This clone came up a few times. The chain couples TRBV6-5 to TRBJ1-6; D gene uncertain. Trimming removed 8 bases from V and 8 bases from J, with 16 bases in between. The length of the CDR3 is 14 residues. Germline CDR1 and CDR2: MNHEY and SVGAGI. The CDR3 here is CASASEGRDSPLHF. The CDR3 DNA follows: TGTGCCAGCGCCTCGGAGGGTAGGGATTCACCCCTCCACTTT.

This clone occurred once. CDR3 residues: CASSGYNSPLHF. The CDR3 DNA is TGTGCCAGCAGTGGATATAATTCACCCCTCCACTTT. This chain uses TRBV6-5 with TRBJ1-6; unclear D gene. The CDR3 loop spans 12 amino acids. Germline assignment: CDR1 MNHEY and CDR2 SVGAGI. With 5 bases removed from V and 4 bases from J, the gap between germline ends came to 3 bases.

V and J are TRBV5-1 and TRBJ2-5; D uncertain. The CDR3 has 12 residues. V lost 1 base to trimming and J lost 2 bases, with 3 bases between them. Germline values: CDR1 SGHRS, CDR2 YFSETQ. The CDR3 region has the DNA TGCGCCAGCAGCTTGAGGCAAGAGACCCAGTACTTC. Translation gives CASSLRQETQYF.

The chain is built from TRBV12-5 and TRBJ1-1, with TRBD1 as a possible D gene (6 bases). The V gene's germline CDR1 is LGHNT and CDR2 FRNRAP. CDR3 length: 19 residues. V dropped 0 bases and J dropped 7 bases, with 27 bases sitting between them. For the CDR3, the DNA is TGTGCTAGTGGTTTGGTAAGGGGGGCAGGAGCTTTGGAGGGGTATGAAGCTTTCTTT. Translated: CASGLVRGAGALEGYEAFF.

The chain employs TRBV11-2 and TRBJ2-7, with D tentatively TRBD1 or TRBD2 (6 bases each). Deletions cut 1 base from V and 1 base from J, with 8 bases between. This CDR3 is built from 14 residues. Germline loops: CDR1 SGHAT, CDR2 FQNNGV. This CDR3 is CASSLGGASYEQYF. CDR3 DNA sequence: TGTGCCAGCAGCTTAGGGGGGGCTTCCTACGAGCAGTACTTC.

CDR3 in amino acids: CASSQTQGSYEQYF. The CDR3 bases are TGTGCCAGCAGCCAAACACAGGGGTCCTACGAGCAGTACTTC. This sequence joins TRBV14 and TRBJ2-7, with 7 bases identical to TRBD1. The germline gives CDR1 SGHDN, CDR2 FVKESK. This CDR3 has 14 residues. Trimming removed 2 bases from V and 1 base from J; junction bases left unmatched: 2.

The chain joins TRBV21-1 to TRBJ1-6; the table assigns TRBD1, which was not confirmed against the DNA. TRBV21-1 is a recognized pseudogene. This CDR3 region has 12 residues. The CDR3: CASNRGVSPLHF. The CDR3 DNA follows: TGTGCCAGCAACAGGGGGGTCTCACCCCTCCACTTT.

The table lists this clone with many counts. The chain recombines TRBV6-5 with TRBJ1-2, with TRBD1 identical over 7 bases. After removal of 4 bases from V and 13 bases from J, the junction contained 12 bases not matched to a gene. This CDR3 is built from 13 residues. Germline assignment: CDR1 MNHEY and CDR2 SVGAGI. CDR3 amino acids: CASSWDRTMEGTF. CDR3 bases: TGTGCCAGCAGTTGGGACAGAACTATGGAGGGCACCTTC.

V is TRBV2 and J is TRBJ1-3, with 8 bases identical to TRBD1. Unmatched junction bases numbered 9, after V lost 7 bases and J lost 4 bases. CDR1 is SNHLY and CDR2 is FYNNEI in the germline V gene. There are 15 residues in the CDR3. Written as DNA, the CDR3 is TGTGCCAGCATTTTAGACAGGGGCGGAGGAAACACCATATATTTT. It yields the protein CASILDRGGGNTIYF.